The rows below give T cell receptor beta chains drawn from one sample of a study of blood T cell repertoires in COVID-19. The method was immunoSEQ multiplex PCR; TCRdb's version includes in-frame clones alone and lacks a portion of them. In the table there are roughly 230,000 clones, around 81% of which are singletons. The sample comprised PBMCs or T cells enriched from blood (not recorded which). The receptors here all came from a man in his fifties or sixties who had recovered from COVID-19. CDR3s include the opening cysteine and the closing phenylalanine or tryptophan. D genes are given only for firm matches. The size of a clone is reported for some rows only, either as once, few or many, or as a class for expanded clones.

>NA|TRBD1|TRBV4-2|TRBJ1-1
CASSQDLGQGNTEAFF
TGTGCCAGCAGCCAAGATCTGGGACAGGGGAACACTGAAGCTTTCTTT
>NA|NA|TRBV21-1|TRBJ2-1
CASSKGVSGMVDEQFF
TGTGCCAGCAGCAAAGGCGTCAGCGGGATGGTCGATGAGCAGTTCTTC
>NA|TRBD1|TRBV9|TRBJ1-1
CASRPGQAGVAFF
TGTGCCAGCAGGCCGGGACAGGCGGGGGTAGCTTTCTTT
>NA|NA|TRBV6-5|TRBJ1-3
CASSYGSGVGNTIYF
TGTGCCAGCAGTTACGGCTCCGGGGTGGGAAACACCATATATTTT
>NA|TRBD1|TRBV6-6|TRBJ2-7
CASSPMTGTGGPLVYEQYF
TGTGCCAGCAGTCCCATGACCGGGACAGGGGGACCCCTGGTCTACGAGCAGTACTTC
>NA|NA|TRBV4-1|TRBJ1-1
CASSQDWRERVNTEAFF
TGCGCCAGCAGCCAAGATTGGAGGGAGAGGGTGAACACTGAAGCTTTCTTT
>NA|NA|TRBV2|TRBJ1-2
CASQGGLSGGYGYTF
TGTGCCAGCCAAGGGGGATTGAGTGGTGGCTATGGCTACACCTTC
>few|TRBD1|TRBV5-1|TRBJ2-3
CASSSATGWGTDTQYF
TGCGCCAGCAGCTCGGCGACAGGGTGGGGCACAGATACGCAGTATTTT
>many|TRBD1|TRBV6-5|TRBJ1-1
CASHPNRGHTEAFF
TGTGCCAGCCATCCAAACAGGGGGCACACTGAAGCTTTCTTT
>NA|NA|TRBV24-1|TRBJ2-3
CATSDGRGGWADTQYF
TGTGCCACCAGTGACGGGAGAGGAGGGTGGGCAGATACGCAGTATTTT
>NA|NA|TRBV30|TRBJ1-4
CAWGRDLGEKLFF
TGTGCCTGGGGCCGGGACTTGGGCGAAAAACTGTTTTTT
>NA|NA|TRBV5-7|TRBJ1-5
CASSPTLGGNKANQPQHF
TGTGCCAGCAGCCCCACCTTGGGGGGAAATAAGGCCAATCAGCCCCAGCATTTT
>NA|TRBD1|TRBV7-9|TRBJ1-2
CASSLTGTGANYGYTF
TGTGCCAGCAGCTTAACAGGAACAGGGGCAAACTATGGCTACACCTTC